This TCR beta chain was sequenced in a study of cytomegalovirus exposure and HLA in healthy donors. V gave up 3 bases and J gave up 7 bases; unmatched junction bases: 7. The germline V gene encodes CDR1 LNHDA and CDR2 SQIVND (reference sequence). The CDR3 spans 15 residues. The primer mix had 60 Vbeta and 13 Jbeta primers. Sequencing used immunoSEQ multiplex PCR; TCRdb keeps in-frame clones, though not all of them. The sample shows about 180,000 clones, 60% to 80% of them seen only once. The V and J genes are TRBV19 and TRBJ2-1; 9 positions match TRBD1. The TCR was taken from a woman in her forties or fifties in good health and CMV-seropositive. Sequenced input: PBMCs. CDR3 region: CASSMGGQGKNEQFF. Here the CDR3 DNA reads TGTGCCAGTAGTATGGGGGGACAGGGTAAGAATGAGCAGTTCTTC.